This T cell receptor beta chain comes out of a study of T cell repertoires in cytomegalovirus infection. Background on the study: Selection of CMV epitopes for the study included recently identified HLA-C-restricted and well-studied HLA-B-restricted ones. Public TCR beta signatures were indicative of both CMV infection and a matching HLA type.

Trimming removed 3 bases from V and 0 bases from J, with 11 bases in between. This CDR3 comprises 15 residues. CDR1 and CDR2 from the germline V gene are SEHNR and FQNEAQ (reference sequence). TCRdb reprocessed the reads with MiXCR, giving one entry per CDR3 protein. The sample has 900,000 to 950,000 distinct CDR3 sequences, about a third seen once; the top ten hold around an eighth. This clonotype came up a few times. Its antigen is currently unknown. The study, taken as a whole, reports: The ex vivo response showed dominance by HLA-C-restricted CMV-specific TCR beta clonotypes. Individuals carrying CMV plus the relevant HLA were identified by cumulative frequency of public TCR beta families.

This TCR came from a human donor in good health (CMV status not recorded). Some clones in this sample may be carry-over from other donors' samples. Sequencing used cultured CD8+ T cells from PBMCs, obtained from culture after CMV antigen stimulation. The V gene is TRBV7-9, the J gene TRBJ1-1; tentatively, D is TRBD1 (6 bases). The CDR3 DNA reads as TGTGCCAGCAGCTTCACGAGGGGGATGAACACTGAAGCTTTCTTT. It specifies CASSFTRGMNTEAFF.